This T cell receptor (beta chain) derives from a study of blood T cells in healthy people across ages. The study's findings and limits: Among T cells, TCR beta diversity per million cells dropped roughly linearly as age rose. In the absence of known donor CMV status, changes in expanded clonotypes were possibly confounded.

The germline V and J ends were trimmed by 6 bases and 0 bases, with 12 bases remaining between them. Germline-derived CDR1 and CDR2 are DFQATT and SNEGSKA (reference sequence). This CDR3 contains 14 residues. Concerning this clonotype: The target antigen is unknown.

The authors ran a second PCR of roughly 6 to 11 cycles using a sample-barcoded 5' primer and a J-beta primer mix. Every cDNA molecule bore a tag from a template-switch adaptor containing 12 random nucleotides. TCRdb re-derived calls from the 5' RACE reads in MiXCR, one entry per CDR3 protein. The sample includes roughly 1.9 million distinct CDR3 sequences, roughly two fifths of them seen just once. The specimen sequenced was blood. The sequence derives from a human donor in good health. The chain couples TRBV20-1 to TRBJ2-1, with D unclear. The CDR3 nucleotides are TGCAGTGCCCCGAGATGGAGCTCCTACAATGAGCAGTTCTTC. This encodes CSAPRWSSYNEQFF.